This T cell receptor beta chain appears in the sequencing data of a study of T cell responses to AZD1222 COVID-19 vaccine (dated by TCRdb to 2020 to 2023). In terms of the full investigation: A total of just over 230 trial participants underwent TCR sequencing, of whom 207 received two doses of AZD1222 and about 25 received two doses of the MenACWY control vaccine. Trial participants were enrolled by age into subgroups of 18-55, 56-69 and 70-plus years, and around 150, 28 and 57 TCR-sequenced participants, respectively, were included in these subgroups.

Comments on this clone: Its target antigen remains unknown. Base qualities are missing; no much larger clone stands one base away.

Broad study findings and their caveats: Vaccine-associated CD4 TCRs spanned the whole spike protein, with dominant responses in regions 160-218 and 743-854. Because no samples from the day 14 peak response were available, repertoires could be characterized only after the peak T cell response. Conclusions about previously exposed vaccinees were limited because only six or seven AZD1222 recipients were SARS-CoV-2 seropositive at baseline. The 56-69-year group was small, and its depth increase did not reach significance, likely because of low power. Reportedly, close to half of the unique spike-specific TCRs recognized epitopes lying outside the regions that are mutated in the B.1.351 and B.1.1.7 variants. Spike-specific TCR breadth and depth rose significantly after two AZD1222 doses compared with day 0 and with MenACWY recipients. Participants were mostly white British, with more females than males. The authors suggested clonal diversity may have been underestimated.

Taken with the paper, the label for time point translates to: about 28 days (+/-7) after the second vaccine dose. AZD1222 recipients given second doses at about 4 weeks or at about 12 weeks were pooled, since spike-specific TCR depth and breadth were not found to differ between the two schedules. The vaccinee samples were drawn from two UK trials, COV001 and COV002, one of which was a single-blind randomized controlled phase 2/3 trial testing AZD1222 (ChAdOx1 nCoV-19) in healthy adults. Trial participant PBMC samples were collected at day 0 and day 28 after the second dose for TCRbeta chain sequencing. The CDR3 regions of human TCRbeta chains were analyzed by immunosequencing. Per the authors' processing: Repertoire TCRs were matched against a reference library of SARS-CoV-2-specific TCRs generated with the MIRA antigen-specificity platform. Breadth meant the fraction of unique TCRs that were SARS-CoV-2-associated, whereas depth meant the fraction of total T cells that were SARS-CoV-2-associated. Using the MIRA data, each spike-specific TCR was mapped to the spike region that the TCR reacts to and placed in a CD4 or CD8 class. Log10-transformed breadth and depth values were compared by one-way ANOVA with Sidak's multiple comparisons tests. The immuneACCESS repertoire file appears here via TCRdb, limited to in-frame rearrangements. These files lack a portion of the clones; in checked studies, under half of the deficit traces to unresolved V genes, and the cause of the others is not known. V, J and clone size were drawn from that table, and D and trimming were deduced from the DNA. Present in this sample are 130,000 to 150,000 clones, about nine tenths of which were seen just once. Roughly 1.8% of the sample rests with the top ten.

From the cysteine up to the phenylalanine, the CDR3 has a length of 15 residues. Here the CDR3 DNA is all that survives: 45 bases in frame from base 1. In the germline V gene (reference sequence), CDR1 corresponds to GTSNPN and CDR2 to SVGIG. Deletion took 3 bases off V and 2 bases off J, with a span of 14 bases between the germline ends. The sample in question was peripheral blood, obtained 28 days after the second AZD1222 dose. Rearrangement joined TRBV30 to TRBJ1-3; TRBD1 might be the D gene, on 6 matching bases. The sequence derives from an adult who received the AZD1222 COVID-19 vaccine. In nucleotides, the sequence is TGTGCCTGGAGCCTAGGGGGGGGAGCTGGAAACACCATATATTTT. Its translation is CAWSLGGGAGNTIYF.